A selection of T cell receptor beta chains follows, all from one sample in a study of cytomegalovirus exposure and HLA in healthy donors. Assay used: immunoSEQ multiplex PCR; TCRdb lists only in-frame clones, some missing. The sample includes approximately 120,000 clones, about 82% of them seen just once. Sequenced: PBMCs. These receptors were collected from a middle-aged man in good health and CMV-seronegative. The CDR3 runs from the conserved cysteine through the conserved F or W. Each record gives: J gene, V gene, CDR3 protein.

J gene: TRBJ1-2
V gene: TRBV18
CDR3 protein: CASSPGTGARGYTF

J gene: TRBJ2-7
V gene: TRBV19
CDR3 protein: CASSIDTSGDSYEQYF

J gene: TRBJ2-1
V gene: TRBV9
CDR3 protein: CASSLGLRSELGEQFF

J gene: TRBJ1-1
V gene: TRBV28
CDR3 protein: CASSQQGGNLCEAFF

J gene: TRBJ2-1
V gene: TRBV25-1
CDR3 protein: CASKGPGQGLLF

J gene: TRBJ1-5
V gene: TRBV2
CDR3 protein: CASSEEQGQPQHF

J gene: TRBJ2-5
V gene: TRBV5-1
CDR3 protein: CASSSTGDQETQYF

J gene: TRBJ1-2
V gene: TRBV29-1
CDR3 protein: CSVELTQGGYGYTF

J gene: TRBJ1-1
V gene: TRBV20-1
CDR3 protein: CSAHAVVGAFF

J gene: TRBJ2-5
V gene: TRBV2
CDR3 protein: CASRGLAGAQETQYF

J gene: TRBJ2-3
V gene: TRBV5-1
CDR3 protein: CASSLSSGTDAQYF